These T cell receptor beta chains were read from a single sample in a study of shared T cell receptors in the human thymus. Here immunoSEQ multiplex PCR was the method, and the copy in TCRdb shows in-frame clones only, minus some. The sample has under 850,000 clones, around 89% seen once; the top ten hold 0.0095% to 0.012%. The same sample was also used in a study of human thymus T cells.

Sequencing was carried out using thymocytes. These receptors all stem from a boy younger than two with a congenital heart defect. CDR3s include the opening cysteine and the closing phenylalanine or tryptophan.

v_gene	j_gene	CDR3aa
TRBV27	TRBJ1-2	CASSPRTGVGYTF
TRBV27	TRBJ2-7	CASSLSPGSLREQYF
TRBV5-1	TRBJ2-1	CASAWGRGVYNEQFF
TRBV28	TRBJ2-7	CASSPHREFYEQYF
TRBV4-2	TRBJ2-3	CASSRLAGGGGDTQYF
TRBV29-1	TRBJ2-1	CSVFGTSGRVNEQFF
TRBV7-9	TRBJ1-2	CASSPWGQSNYGYTF
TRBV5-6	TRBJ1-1	CASTLAGLNTEAFF
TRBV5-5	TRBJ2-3	CASSPGLATDTQYF
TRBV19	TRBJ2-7	CASSGFGQGFPYEQYF
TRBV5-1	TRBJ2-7	CASSFTGANYEQYF
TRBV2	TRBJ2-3	CASTRDRGADTQYF
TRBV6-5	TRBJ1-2	CASSYSGPINYGYTF
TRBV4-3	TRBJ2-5	CASRRQETQYF
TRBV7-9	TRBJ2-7	CASSLDSGRHEQYF
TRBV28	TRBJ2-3	CASSLKDWRDTQYF
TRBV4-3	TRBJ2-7	CASSQDETSRWEQYF
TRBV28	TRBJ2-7	CASSPRTAEHYEQYF
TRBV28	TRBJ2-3	CASSPSRGSSRSTDTQYF
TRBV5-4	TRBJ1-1	CASSWDREKNTEAFF
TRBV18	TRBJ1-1	CASSSPERRIAFF
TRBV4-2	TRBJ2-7	CASSPPGQGAREQYF
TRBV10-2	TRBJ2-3	CASSEPLAGVGDTQYF
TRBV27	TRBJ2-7	CASRLRSRKPSYEQYF
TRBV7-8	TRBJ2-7	CASSLCVDGSYEQYF
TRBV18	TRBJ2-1	CASSPPERRGNSYNEQFF
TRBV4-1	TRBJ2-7	CASSQDGGTNYEQYF
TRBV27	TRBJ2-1	CASSSQISGRASYNEQFF
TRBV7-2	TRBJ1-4	CASSSKQRNEKLFF
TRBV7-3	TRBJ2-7	CASSLTAGGPYEQYF